Shown below are 25 T cell receptor beta chains from a single sample sequenced in a study of blood T cell repertoires in COVID-19. The method was immunoSEQ multiplex PCR; TCRdb's version includes in-frame clones alone and lacks a portion of them. The sample includes about 180,000 clones, roughly 79% seen only once; the top ten take less than 30%. The specimen sequenced was peripheral blood. These receptors all come from a woman in her seventies with acute or convalescent COVID-19.

The chain couples TRBV7-3 to TRBJ1-6; unclear D gene. Looked up from germline, CDR1 is SGHTA and CDR2 is FQGTGA. V was trimmed by 4 bases and J by 9 bases, leaving 10 bases between them. The CDR3 consists of 13 residues. The CDR3 here is CASSSGFGSPLHF. CDR3 nucleotides: TGTGCCAGCAGCTCAGGATTCGGTTCACCCCTCCACTTT.

This chain links TRBV10-3 with TRBJ1-3; weak D call: TRBD1 (5 bases). CDR3 size: 14 residues. The germline V gene has CDR1 ENHRY and CDR2 SYGVKD. Here the CDR3 reads CASGEEIWGNTIYF. In DNA, the CDR3 is TGTGCATCGGGGGAGGAGATCTGGGGAAACACCATATATTTT.

The chain joins TRBV7-2 to TRBJ1-1; D is perhaps TRBD1 (6 bases). CDR1 and CDR2 from the germline V gene are SGHTA and FQGNSA. CDR3 length equals 16 residues. V gave up 3 bases and J gave up 5 bases, with 19 bases separating them. CDR3 sequence: CASSFLGLQGGTEAFF. CDR3 coding DNA: TGTGCCAGCAGCTTCCTAGGATTACAGGGCGGGACTGAAGCTTTCTTT.

The gene calls are TRBV4-1 and TRBJ2-7; 8 bases align to TRBD2. Looked up from germline, CDR1 is MGHRA and CDR2 is YSYEKL. The length of the CDR3 is 15 residues. After removal of 0 bases from V and 0 bases from J, the junction contained 1 base not matched to a gene. The CDR3 DNA is TGCGCCAGCAGCCAAGAAGGGACTAGCTCCTACGAGCAGTACTTC. Translation: CASSQEGTSSYEQYF.

The rearrangement uses TRBV7-2 and TRBJ1-1; D uncertain. The V and J ends lost 10 bases and 1 base respectively, with 22 bases between them. The germline V gene has CDR1 SGHTA and CDR2 FQGNSA. The CDR3 has 16 residues. The CDR3 bases are TGTGCCACCCTCCGAGACTCCGGATCGAGGAACACTGAAGCTTTCTTT. The encoded protein is CATLRDSGSRNTEAFF.

This clone has only a few counts. The rearrangement links TRBV5-4 to TRBJ1-2, with unresolved D. The CDR3 spans 14 residues. V was shortened by 4 bases and J by 1 base, with 11 bases between the two germline ends. CDR1 and CDR2 (germline): SGHNT, YYREEE (reference sequence). CDR3 DNA: TGTGCCAGCAGCCTTCGACGGGTTAACTATGGCTACACCTTC. Protein product: CASSLRRVNYGYTF.

This rearrangement joins TRBV5-4 to TRBJ2-1, with 11 bases matching TRBD2. V shed 6 bases, J shed 4 bases, and the junction held 6 bases outside the gene matches. In germline, CDR1 is SGHNT, CDR2 YYREEE (reference sequence). The CDR3 has 15 residues. The CDR3 DNA is TGTGCCAGCACGACCCGACTAGCGGGGTACAATGAGCAGTTCTTC. Its protein product is CASTTRLAGYNEQFF.

The V gene is TRBV21-1, the J gene TRBJ1-5. TRBV21-1 is flagged as a pseudogene. This CDR3 has 15 residues. CDR3 bases: TGTGCCAGCAGCAAGACCCTCGACTGGGATCAGCCCCAGCATTTT. Its translation: CASSKTLDWDQPQHF.

This chain uses TRBV7-6 with TRBJ2-7; 13 nucleotides align to TRBD2. The CDR3 loop spans 18 amino acids. With 0 bases clipped from V and 1 base from J, the junction kept 6 bases outside the gene matches. Germline V gene data show CDR1 as SGHVS and CDR2 as FNYEAQ. The CDR3 here is CASSLASRTSGRSYEQYF. The CDR3 DNA is TGTGCCAGCAGCTTAGCCTCGAGGACTAGCGGGAGATCCTACGAGCAGTACTTC.

This chain connects TRBV27 to TRBJ2-1, with D perhaps TRBD2 (6 bases). This CDR3 contains 13 residues. Germline V lookup: CDR1 MNHEY, CDR2 SMNVEV (reference sequence). Trimming pared 2 bases from V and 8 bases from J, leaving 10 bases between. CDR3 residues: CASSLIREDEQFF. The CDR3 nucleotides are TGTGCCAGCAGTTTAATCAGGGAGGATGAGCAGTTCTTC.

This clone was counted between two and nine times. J is TRBJ2-1 and V is TRBV6-6; 11 nucleotides align to TRBD1. The CDR3 is 14 residues long. Germline V gene data show CDR1 as MNHNY and CDR2 as SVGAGI (reference sequence). V lost 10 bases to trimming and J lost 6 bases; unmatched junction nucleotides: 8. CDR3 nucleotides: TGTGCCACACGGTCCGGGACAGGGGGCAATGAGCAGTTCTTC. Residues: CATRSGTGGNEQFF.

The rearrangement links TRBV5-5 to TRBJ2-1, with D tentatively TRBD2 (5 bases). The CDR3 loop spans 14 amino acids. Germline CDR1 reads SGHKS; CDR2 reads YYEKEE (reference sequence). V lost 4 bases and J 3 bases, leaving 11 bases between the germline ends. The CDR3 coding sequence is TGTGCCAGCAGCCGGGATTCCCTCTACAATGAGCAGTTCTTC. This translates into CASSRDSLYNEQFF.

The V gene is TRBV27, the J gene TRBJ1-5, with 11 bases identical to TRBD1. V lost 1 base and J lost 5; bases outside the gene matches: 4. Germline V gives CDR1 MNHEY, CDR2 SMNVEV (reference sequence). The CDR3 is 16 residues long. The CDR3, as DNA: TGTGCCAGCAGTTTATTAGGGACAGGGGGTTATCAGCCCCAGCATTTT. As protein: CASSLLGTGGYQPQHF.

The chain joins TRBV5-4 to TRBJ2-7; 7 positions agree with TRBD2. With V trimmed by 0 bases and J by 4 bases, 4 bases remained unmatched. This CDR3 spans 14 amino acids. The germline V gene encodes CDR1 SGHNT and CDR2 YYREEE (reference sequence). The DNA of the CDR3 is TGTGCCAGCAGCTTGGTGGGGGGGGAGTACGAGCAGTACTTC. Its protein is CASSLVGGEYEQYF.

V usage is TRBV5-1 and J usage is TRBJ2-5; 9 bases align to TRBD1. The CDR3 has 15 residues. CDR1 and CDR2 (germline): SGHRS, YFSETQ. J was trimmed by 3 bases and V by 0 bases; bases with no gene match: 3. The CDR3 coding sequence is TGCGCCAGCAGCTTGGCCGGACAGGGGAAAGAGACCCAGTACTTC. Its translation: CASSLAGQGKETQYF. The complete variable domain, with remaining parts taken from reference TRBV5-1 and TRBJ2-5, reads KAGVTQTPRYLIKTRGQQVTLSCSPISGHRSVSWYQQTPGQGLQFLFEYFSETQRNKGNFPGRFSGRQFSNSRSEMNVSTLELGDSALYLCASSLAGQGKETQYFGPGTRLLVL.

The chain employs TRBV20-1 and TRBJ1-2; D uncertain. CDR1 and CDR2 (germline): DFQATT, SNEGSKA (reference sequence). Trimming left V 5 bases short and J 4 bases short, with 8 bases between. CDR3 length equals 11 residues. CDR3 residues: CSALALYGYTF. CDR3 nucleotide sequence: TGCAGTGCTCTGGCCCTCTATGGCTACACCTTC.

This clone was detected only a few times. The same CDR3 is also encoded by other DNA sequences in this sample. V and J are TRBV10-3 and TRBJ2-6; 11 bases fit TRBD2. V was clipped by 2 bases and J by 0 bases; unmatched bases: 6. This CDR3 region has 19 residues. Germline CDR1 ENHRY, CDR2 SYGVKD. CDR3 protein: CAISENTSGGLSGANVLTF. CDR3 nucleotides: TGTGCCATCAGTGAGAACACTAGCGGGGGCCTCTCTGGGGCCAACGTCCTGACTTTC.

The V and J genes are TRBV3-1 (or the pseudogene TRBV3-2) and TRBJ2-1; 7 nucleotides align to TRBD2. V gave up 2 bases and J gave up 10 bases; unmatched junction bases: 8. Germline V gene lookup returns CDR1 LGHDT and CDR2 YNNKEL (reference sequence). The CDR3 runs to 14 residues. CDR3: CASSQWVGLVEQFF. The CDR3 region has the DNA TGTGCCAGCAGCCAATGGGTAGGACTAGTGGAGCAGTTCTTC.

The chain uses TRBV19 and TRBJ2-2, with TRBD2 matching 9 bases. V lost 9 bases and J lost 4; bases outside the gene matches: 6. Germline V gene sequence: CDR1 LNHDA, CDR2 SQIVND (reference sequence). The CDR3 covers 14 residues. DNA for the CDR3: TGTGCCAGCAATAGCGGGAGATCCACCGGGGAGCTGTTTTTT. Protein product: CASNSGRSTGELFF.

This clone occurred a few times. J is TRBJ2-5 and V is TRBV27; D is undetermined. The germline CDR1 and CDR2 sequences are MNHEY and SMNVEV (reference sequence). The V and J ends lost 1 base and 4 bases respectively, with 10 bases between them. This CDR3 is built from 14 residues. CDR3 nucleotide sequence: TGTGCCAGCAGTTTATGGGCCACTGGAGAGACCCAGTACTTC. This encodes CASSLWATGETQYF.

This clone was detected only once. The chain combines TRBV2 with TRBJ2-2, with a tentative D call TRBD1 (6 bases). Looked up from germline, CDR1 is SNHLY and CDR2 is FYNNEI. There are 14 residues in the CDR3. The V end lost 8 bases, the J end lost 0 bases, and 10 bases lay between the germline ends. For the CDR3, the DNA is TGTGCCAGCCTGAGGGGGTCGAACACCGGGGAGCTGTTTTTT. The encoded protein is CASLRGSNTGELFF.

The V gene is TRBV15, the J gene TRBJ1-4; 7 nucleotides line up with TRBD1. There are 16 residues in the CDR3. Germline V gene data show CDR1 as LNHNV and CDR2 as YYDKDF (reference sequence). The V gene end was trimmed by 2 bases and the J gene end by 5 bases; junction bases not matched to a gene: 8. The CDR3 sequence is CATSRRTGTVNEKLFF. The CDR3 bases are TGTGCCACCAGCAGACGAACCGGGACAGTCAATGAAAAACTGTTTTTT.

The rearrangement uses TRBV5-1 and TRBJ2-7; 12 bases align to TRBD2. CDR1 is SGHRS and CDR2 is YFSETQ in the germline V gene. Trimming cost V 0 bases and J 5 bases; bases outside gene matches: 6. The CDR3 is made up of 16 amino acids. CDR3 sequence (DNA): TGCGCCAGCAGCTTGGGGCCTAGCGGGAGGGCGAACGAGCAGTACTTC. This codes for CASSLGPSGRANEQYF.

This clone is a singleton in its sample. The genes are TRBV5-6 and TRBJ2-7; TRBD1 is a possible D gene (6 bases). V was shortened by 4 bases and J by 8 bases, with 22 bases between the two germline ends. This CDR3 has 15 residues. The germline V gene has CDR1 SGHDT and CDR2 YYEEEE. As DNA, the CDR3 is TGTGCCAGCAGCCCGCTCAACAGGGTCCAGAGCCAGCAGTACTTC. Protein sequence: CASSPLNRVQSQQYF. The full variable domain, completed using reference TRBV5-6 and TRBJ2-7, is DAGVTQSPTHLIKTRGQQVTLRCSPKSGHDTVSWYQQALGQGPQFIFQYYEEEERQRGNFPDRFSGHQFPNYSSELNVNALLLGDSALYLCASSPLNRVQSQQYFGPGTRLTVT.

V and J are TRBV19 and TRBJ2-5; D is unresolved. The length of the CDR3 is 13 residues. The germline V gene encodes CDR1 LNHDA and CDR2 SQIVND (reference sequence). Trimming removed 3 bases from V and 3 bases from J, with 8 bases in between. The CDR3 spells CASSINGEETQYF. For the CDR3, the DNA is TGTGCCAGTAGTATTAATGGAGAAGAGACCCAGTACTTC.